These 5 T cell receptor beta chains originate from one sample sequenced in a study of T cell changes during pregnancy in multiple sclerosis. Sequencing was performed with immunoSEQ multiplex PCR; in TCRdb, only in-frame clones are kept and a portion is missing. Of tens of thousands of clones in the sample, less than 90% were seen once. The starting material was peripheral blood, obtained before pregnancy. Every receptor here comes from a female donor with multiple sclerosis, enrolled in a pregnancy study.

A word on this clone: The sample contains more than one DNA sequence encoding this CDR3. The rearrangement uses TRBV5-1 and TRBJ2-1, with 8 bases aligning to TRBD2. In germline, CDR1 is SGHRS, CDR2 YFSETQ. After removal of 0 bases from V and 10 bases from J, the junction contained 0 bases not matched to a gene. The CDR3 totals 12 residues. Here the CDR3 reads CASSLGGREQFF. DNA of the CDR3: TGCGCCAGCAGCTTGGGCGGGAGGGAGCAGTTCTTC. The full variable domain, with the rest looked up from reference TRBV5-1 and TRBJ2-1, is KAGVTQTPRYLIKTRGQQVTLSCSPISGHRSVSWYQQTPGQGLQFLFEYFSETQRNKGNFPGRFSGRQFSNSRSEMNVSTLELGDSALYLCASSLGGREQFFGPGTRLTVL.

The rearrangement uses TRBV6-6 and TRBJ1-1; weak D call: TRBD1 (6 bases). Looked up from germline, CDR1 is MNHNY and CDR2 is SVGAGI (reference sequence). Trimming took off 5 bases at V and 4 bases at J, with 14 bases between the two ends. The CDR3 totals 14 residues. The CDR3 nucleotides are TGTGCCAGCAGTCCGAACAGGGTTCTCACTGAAGCTTTCTTT. Its translation: CASSPNRVLTEAFF.

The genes are TRBV18 and TRBJ2-1; 9 bases are shared with TRBD2. The ends lost 6 bases at V and 6 bases at J; junction bases unmatched: 12. This CDR3 contains 16 residues. Germline V gene sequence: CDR1 KGHSH, CDR2 LQKENI. The CDR3 coding sequence is TGTGCCAGCTCCCCTGGGGCTAGCGGGGATCGCAATGAGCAGTTCTTC. Its protein product is CASSPGASGDRNEQFF.

The chain employs TRBV6-1 and TRBJ2-7; no clear D. The CDR3 is made up of 14 amino acids. Deletions cut 3 bases from V and 2 bases from J, with 11 bases between. CDR1 MNHNS and CDR2 SASEGT come from the germline V gene. The CDR3 reads CASSDRRVAYEQYF. The CDR3 bases are TGTGCCAGCAGTGATCGCCGGGTCGCCTACGAGCAGTACTTC.

The gene calls are TRBV6-6 and TRBJ2-2; D ambiguous. The CDR3 is made up of 14 amino acids. Trimming removed 4 bases at V and 1 base at J, with 7 bases between. CDR1 MNHNY and CDR2 SVGAGI come from the germline V gene (reference sequence). CDR3 region: CASSLAENTGELFF. In DNA, the CDR3 is TGTGCCAGCAGTTTGGCGGAGAACACCGGGGAGCTGTTTTTT.